What follows describes a single TCR beta chain. Its antigen is still unknown. The sample belongs to a study of PD-1 blockade in classical Hodgkin lymphoma. Study-level results: Complete responders entered with baseline diversity on par with newly diagnosed patients, the results showed.

Some clones are missing from TCRdb's copy, which holds only in-frame ones; the method was immunoSEQ multiplex PCR. The sample includes under 35,000 clones, approximately 65% of them seen just once. Germline-derived CDR1 and CDR2 are LGHNA and YNFKEQ. The J segment lost 5 bases and the V segment lost 1 base, leaving 7 bases of the junction unmatched. The CDR3 runs to 15 residues. The time point was: cycle 4 day 1 (C4D1), after more than five weeks of nivolumab. Each of the patients experienced relapse following autologous stem cell transplantation, and their brentuximab vedotin exposure differed. The source was peripheral blood mononuclear cells (PBMCs), collected before the fourth cycle of nivolumab. This clonotype was sampled from a human donor with classical Hodgkin lymphoma. The chain couples TRBV4-2 to TRBJ1-1; 7 bases are shared with TRBD1. CDR3: CASSQALQGRTEAFF. CDR3 coding DNA: TGTGCCAGCAGCCAAGCCCTACAGGGGAGGACTGAAGCTTTCTTT.